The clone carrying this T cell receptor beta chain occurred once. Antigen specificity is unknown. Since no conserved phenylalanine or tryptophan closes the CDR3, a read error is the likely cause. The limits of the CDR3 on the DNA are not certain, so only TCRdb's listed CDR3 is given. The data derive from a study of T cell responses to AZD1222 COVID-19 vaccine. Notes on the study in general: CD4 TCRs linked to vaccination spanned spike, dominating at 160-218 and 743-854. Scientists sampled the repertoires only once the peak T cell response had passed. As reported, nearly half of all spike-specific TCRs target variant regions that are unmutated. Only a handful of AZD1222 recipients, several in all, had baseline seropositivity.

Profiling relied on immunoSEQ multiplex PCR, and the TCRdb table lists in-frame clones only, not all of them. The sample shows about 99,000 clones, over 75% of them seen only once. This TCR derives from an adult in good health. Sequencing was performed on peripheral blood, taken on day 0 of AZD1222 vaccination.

CDR3 in amino acids: CASSLAGD. The chain combines TRBV7-2 with TRBJ2-7. CDR1 and CDR2 (germline): SGHTA, FQGNSA. The CDR3 is 8 amino acids in total, end residues counted.